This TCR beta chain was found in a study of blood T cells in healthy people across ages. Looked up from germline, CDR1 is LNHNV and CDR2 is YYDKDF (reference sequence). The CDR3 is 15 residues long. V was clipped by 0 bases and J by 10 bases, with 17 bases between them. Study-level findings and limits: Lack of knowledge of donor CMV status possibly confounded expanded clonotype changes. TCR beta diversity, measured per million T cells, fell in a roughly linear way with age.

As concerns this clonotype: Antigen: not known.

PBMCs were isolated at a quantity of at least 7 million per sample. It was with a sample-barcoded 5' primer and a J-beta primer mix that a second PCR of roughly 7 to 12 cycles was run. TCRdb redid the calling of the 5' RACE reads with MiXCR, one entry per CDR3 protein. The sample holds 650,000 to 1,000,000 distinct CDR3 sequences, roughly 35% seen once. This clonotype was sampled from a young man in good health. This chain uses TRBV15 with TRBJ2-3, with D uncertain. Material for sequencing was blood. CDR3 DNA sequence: TGTGCCACCAGCAGAGATGTTCGGCCCGAGGATGCGCAGTATTTT. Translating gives CATSRDVRPEDAQYF. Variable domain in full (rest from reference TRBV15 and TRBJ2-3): DAMVIQNPRYQVTQFGKPVTLSCSQTLNHNVMYWYQQKSSQAPKLLFHYYDKDFNNEADTPDNFQSRRPNTSFCFLDIRSPGLGDTAMYLCATSRDVRPEDAQYFGPGTRLTVL.